One sample yielded the 18 T cell receptor beta chains listed below, sequenced in a study of long-term antiretroviral therapy in people with HIV. An immunoSEQ assay, version v3.0, was performed at survey level. Produced via immunoSEQ multiplex PCR; TCRdb's table is partial and in-frame only. The sample contains approximately 13,000 clones, 70% to 85% of which appear only once. This specimen was unsorted PBMCs, taken 1.8 years before starting antiretroviral therapy. These receptor sequences come from a woman in her 40s with HIV.

The rearrangement uses TRBV6-6 and TRBJ2-4; D gene unclear. This CDR3 spans 14 amino acids. The ends were cut back, 9 bases at V and 0 bases at J, with 12 bases in the middle. CDR1 MNHNY and CDR2 SVGAGI come from the germline V gene (reference sequence). CDR3 nucleotides: TGTGCCAGAACGGTCGGTGGAGCCAAAAACATTCAGTACTTC. Translation gives CARTVGGAKNIQYF.

The chain recombines TRBV10-3 with TRBJ1-5; 7 bases are a match to TRBD1. The CDR3 sequence is 13 residues long. V trimming: 6 bases; J trimming: 5 bases; junction bases outside the gene matches: 4. Germline CDR1 and CDR2: ENHRY and SYGVKD. Written as DNA, the CDR3 is TGTGCCATCAGGAATCAGGGGGATCAGCCCCAGCATTTT. This encodes CAIRNQGDQPQHF.

The chain uses TRBV9 and TRBJ2-7; 10 bases fit TRBD1. With 1 base clipped from V and 1 base from J, the junction kept 5 bases outside the gene matches. The CDR3 length is 16 residues. CDR1 is SGDLS, CDR2 YYNGEE, per germline. CDR3 coding DNA: TGTGCCAGCAGCGTAAGGACAGGGGGGGGATCCTACGAGCAGTACTTC. Translation: CASSVRTGGGSYEQYF.

This sequence joins TRBV5-4 and TRBJ1-3; D uncertain. Germline lookup yields CDR1 SGHNT and CDR2 YYREEE (reference sequence). The CDR3 has 16 residues. The ends were cut back, 0 bases at V and 0 bases at J, with 10 bases in the middle. The CDR3 nucleotides read TGTGCCAGCAGCTTGGGACACCAGAGCTCTGGAAACACCATATATTTT. This sequence encodes CASSLGHQSSGNTIYF.

V and J are TRBV11-3 and TRBJ2-1; D might be TRBD2 (5 bases). With 1 base removed from V and 3 bases from J, the gap between germline ends came to 10 bases. The germline gives CDR1 SGHNT, CDR2 YENEEA. This CDR3 has 15 amino acids. The CDR3 loop reads CASSLGAGSYNEQFF. As DNA, the CDR3 is TGTGCCAGCAGCTTAGGGGCGGGTAGCTACAATGAGCAGTTCTTC.

The genes are TRBV6-1 and TRBJ2-3; 10 bases map to TRBD2. Germline V CDR1 and CDR2: MNHNS, SASEGT. V lost 8 bases to trimming and J lost 4 bases; unmatched junction nucleotides: 3. The CDR3 runs 13 residues. CDR3 coding DNA: TGTGCCAGCGGACTAGCGGAAGCAGATACGCAGTATTTT. Its protein is CASGLAEADTQYF.

The V call is TRBV19, the J call TRBJ2-7; D might be TRBD1 (6 bases). CDR3 length: 15 residues. V shed 5 bases and J shed 2 bases, with 16 bases lying between them. Looked up from germline, CDR1 is LNHDA and CDR2 is SQIVND (reference sequence). CDR3 DNA sequence: TGTGCCAGTAGTCTTGACGGACAGAGAACCTACGAGCAGTACTTC. It is translated as CASSLDGQRTYEQYF.

The chain carries TRBV19 and TRBJ1-5; tentative D call: TRBD1 (6 bases). The ends were cut back, 3 bases at V and 3 bases at J, with 12 bases in the middle. Germline V gene lookup returns CDR1 LNHDA and CDR2 SQIVND (reference sequence). The CDR3 is made up of 15 amino acids. The CDR3 reads CASSMNAGDNQPQHF. CDR3 DNA sequence: TGTGCCAGTAGTATGAATGCAGGGGACAATCAGCCCCAGCATTTT.

The chain couples TRBV28 to TRBJ2-1; 12 nucleotides match TRBD1. The CDR3 loop spans 16 amino acids. The germline gives CDR1 MDHEN, CDR2 SYDVKM. Trimming removed 2 bases from V and 5 bases from J; junction bases left unmatched: 4. CDR3 protein: CASSLVGQGAHNEQFF. The DNA of the CDR3 is TGTGCCAGCAGTTTAGTGGGACAGGGGGCCCACAATGAGCAGTTCTTC.

In DNA, the CDR3 is TGCGCCAGCAGCTCCTTGGGGTTTAGGGGGACCCTGGCCTCTGAGCAGTTCTTC. It encodes CASSSLGFRGTLASEQFF. V gene TRBV5-1 combines with J gene TRBJ2-1, with a possible D match to TRBD1 (6 bases). The V and J ends lost 3 bases and 9 bases respectively, with 28 bases between them. The germline CDR1 and CDR2 sequences are SGHRS and YFSETQ. The CDR3 covers 18 residues.

This sequence joins TRBV5-6 and TRBJ1-1; D is unresolved. The CDR3 totals 12 residues. Looked up from germline, CDR1 is SGHDT and CDR2 is YYEEEE. The germline V and J ends were trimmed by 4 bases and 2 bases, with 6 bases remaining between them. As DNA, the CDR3 is TGTGCCAGCAGCCAGAGAAACACTGAAGCTTTCTTT. This translates into CASSQRNTEAFF. Full variable domain (missing parts from reference TRBV5-6 and TRBJ1-1): DAGVTQSPTHLIKTRGQQVTLRCSPKSGHDTVSWYQQALGQGPQFIFQYYEEEERQRGNFPDRFSGHQFPNYSSELNVNALLLGDSALYLCASSQRNTEAFFGQGTRLTVV.

The chain carries TRBV7-2 and TRBJ2-7; possibly TRBD1 or TRBD2 for D (6 bases each). CDR3 length equals 15 residues. CDR1 and CDR2 from the germline V gene are SGHTA and FQGNSA. V lost 10 bases to trimming and J lost 5 bases, with 24 bases between them. CDR3 protein: CATSGGGPGINEQYF. The CDR3 DNA is TGTGCCACGAGCGGTGGGGGGCCAGGGATCAACGAGCAGTACTTC.

The V call is TRBV27, the J call TRBJ2-1; 8 bases agree with TRBD2. The CDR3 is 16 amino acids. Germline V gene lookup returns CDR1 MNHEY and CDR2 SMNVEV (reference sequence). With 6 bases clipped from V and 5 bases from J, the junction kept 12 bases outside the gene matches. CDR3 nucleotide sequence: TGTGCCAGCAGGCCGGACAGCGGGAGTGGGGACAATGAGCAGTTCTTC. Amino acids: CASRPDSGSGDNEQFF.

J is TRBJ2-2 and V is TRBV18; TRBD1 agrees at 7 bases. CDR3 length equals 15 residues. CDR1 is KGHSH and CDR2 is LQKENI in the germline V gene. Trimming cost V 2 bases and J 0 bases; bases outside gene matches: 0. As DNA, the CDR3 is TGTGCCAGCTCACCAGGACAGGCGAACACCGGGGAGCTGTTTTTT. Translating gives CASSPGQANTGELFF.

The chain couples TRBV11-2 to TRBJ2-1; 12 bases fit TRBD2. The CDR3 totals 17 residues. Germline CDR1 is SGHAT and CDR2 is FQNNGV. V lost 7 bases, J lost 5 bases, and 12 bases stayed unmatched. The CDR3 sequence is CASTHWILAGGDNEQFF. For the CDR3, the DNA is TGTGCCAGCACCCACTGGATACTAGCGGGAGGTGACAATGAGCAGTTCTTC.

This clone showed up just once. The J gene is TRBJ2-3, the V gene TRBV29-1; 9 nucleotides match TRBD1. Germline assignment: CDR1 SQVTM and CDR2 ANQGSEA. The trim removed 6 bases at V and 7 bases at J, leaving 5 bases unmatched. CDR3 size: 12 residues. DNA for the CDR3: TGCAGCGTGGAACAGGGGGCAAATACGCAGTATTTT. Translated: CSVEQGANTQYF.

V and J are TRBV5-4 and TRBJ2-1, with 12 bases that match TRBD2. The CDR3 runs to 15 residues. Per the germline V gene, CDR1 is SGHNT and CDR2 is YYREEE (reference sequence). The J segment lost 13 bases and the V segment lost 1 base, leaving 9 bases of the junction unmatched. CDR3 sequence: CASSLSFGLAGLQFF. As DNA, the CDR3 is TGTGCCAGCAGCTTGTCGTTCGGACTAGCGGGACTACAGTTCTTC.

This clone was seen only once. The chain is built from TRBV7-8 and TRBJ2-7, with a possible D match to TRBD2 (6 bases). The germline CDR1 and CDR2 sequences are SGHVS and FQNEAQ. There are 12 residues in the CDR3. CDR3 in amino acids: CASGSHSYEQYF. The CDR3 nucleotides are TGTGCTAGCGGATCGCACTCCTACGAGCAGTACTTC.